The 6 T cell receptor beta chains below were found in one sample sequenced in a study of OX40 agonist ivuxolimab in advanced cancers. Sequenced by immunoSEQ multiplex PCR; TCRdb stores in-frame clones only, minus some. The table includes some 60,000 clones, about 90% detected once. The source was CD4+ or CD8+ T cells sorted from blood, collected in a trial of the OX40 agonist ivuxolimab. These TCRs come from an adult with an advanced solid tumor such as melanoma, head and neck, liver or kidney cancer.

The gene calls are TRBV6-5 and TRBJ1-6; D is unresolved. Trimming left V 0 bases short and J 8 bases short, with 11 bases between. This CDR3 contains 15 residues. Per germline, CDR1 MNHEY and CDR2 SVGAGI. The CDR3 spells CASSYSAYPHSPLHF. In DNA, the CDR3 is TGTGCCAGCAGTTACTCGGCCTACCCACATTCACCCCTCCACTTT.

CDR3 DNA sequence: TGTGCCAGCAGCTTAGTTTGGCAGGGAACAGATACGCAGTATTTT. This codes for CASSLVWQGTDTQYF. V is TRBV7-8 and J is TRBJ2-3; D is possibly TRBD1 (5 bases). CDR3 length: 15 residues. Germline V CDR1 and CDR2: SGHVS, FQNEAQ. Between the trimmed V and J ends, which lost 1 base and 3 bases, there was a span of 11 bases.

The chain links TRBV7-3 to TRBJ2-7; 8 nucleotides line up with TRBD2. The J segment lost 3 bases and the V segment lost 5 bases, leaving 3 bases of the junction unmatched. The CDR3 has 13 residues. Germline-derived CDR1 and CDR2 are SGHTA and FQGTGA. CDR3 loop: CASSPAGGYEQYF. CDR3 in DNA: TGTGCCAGCAGCCCCGCGGGGGGCTACGAGCAGTACTTC.

The V call is TRBV5-4, the J call TRBJ2-1; TRBD2 agrees at 13 bases. The CDR3 runs to 15 residues. Germline values: CDR1 SGHNT, CDR2 YYREEE (reference sequence). V lost 0 bases, J lost 9 bases, and 3 bases stayed unmatched. In DNA form, the CDR3 reads TGTGCCAGCAGCTTGGCCGGACTAGCGGGAGTTGAGCAGTTCTTC. As protein: CASSLAGLAGVEQFF.

The chain has TRBV28 and TRBJ1-2; the D gene is possibly TRBD1 (5 bases). CDR1 is MDHEN, CDR2 SYDVKM, per germline. The CDR3 has 17 residues. Trimming left V 8 bases short and J 4 bases short, with 26 bases between. The chain's CDR3 is CASGGISSRARLYGYTF. CDR3 bases: TGTGCCAGCGGCGGGATTTCATCCAGGGCAAGGCTCTATGGCTACACCTTC.

V is TRBV7-2 and J is TRBJ1-1, with D possibly TRBD1 on 5 matching bases. CDR1 and CDR2 (germline): SGHTA, FQGNSA. The CDR3 covers 15 residues. V was trimmed by 5 bases and J by 4 bases, leaving 17 bases between them. CDR3 DNA: TGTGCCAGCAGCCCAGGGACCACAGAGGCCACTGAAGCTTTCTTT. Protein: CASSPGTTEATEAFF.